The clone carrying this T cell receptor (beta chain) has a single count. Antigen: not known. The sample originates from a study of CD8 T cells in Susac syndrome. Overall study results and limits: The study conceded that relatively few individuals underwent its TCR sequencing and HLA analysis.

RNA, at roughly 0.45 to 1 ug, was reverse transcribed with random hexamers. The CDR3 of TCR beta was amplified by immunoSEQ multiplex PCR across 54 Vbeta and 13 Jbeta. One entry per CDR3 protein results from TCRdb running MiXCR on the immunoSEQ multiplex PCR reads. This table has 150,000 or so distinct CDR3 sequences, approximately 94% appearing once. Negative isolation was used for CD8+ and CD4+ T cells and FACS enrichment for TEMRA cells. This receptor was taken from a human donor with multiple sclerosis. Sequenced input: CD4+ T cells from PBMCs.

CDR3 loop: CASSYSMAVGVYEQYF. For the CDR3, the DNA is TGTGCCAGCAGTTACTCGATGGCAGTGGGTGTCTACGAGCAGTACTTC. V gene TRBV6-2 or TRBV6-3 combines with J gene TRBJ2-7; no clear D. Germline CDR1 reads MNHEY; CDR2 reads SVGEGT. Trimming pared 0 bases from V and 3 bases from J, leaving 15 bases between. The CDR3 runs to 16 residues.